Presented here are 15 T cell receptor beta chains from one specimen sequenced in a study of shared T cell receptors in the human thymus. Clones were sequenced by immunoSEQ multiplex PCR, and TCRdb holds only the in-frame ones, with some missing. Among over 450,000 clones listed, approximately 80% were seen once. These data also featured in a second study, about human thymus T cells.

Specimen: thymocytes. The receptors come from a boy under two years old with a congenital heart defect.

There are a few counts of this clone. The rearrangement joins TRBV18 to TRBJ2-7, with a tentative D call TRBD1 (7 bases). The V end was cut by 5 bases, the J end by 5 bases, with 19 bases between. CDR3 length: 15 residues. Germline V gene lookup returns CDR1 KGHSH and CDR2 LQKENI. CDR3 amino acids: CASSGAGGTSHEQYF. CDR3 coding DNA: TGTGCCAGCTCAGGAGCAGGGGGGACTTCCCACGAGCAGTACTTC.

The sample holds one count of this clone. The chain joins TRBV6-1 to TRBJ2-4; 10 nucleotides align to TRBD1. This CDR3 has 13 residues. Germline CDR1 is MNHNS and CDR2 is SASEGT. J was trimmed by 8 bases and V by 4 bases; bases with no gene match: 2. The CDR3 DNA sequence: TGTGCCAGCAGTGCAGGGACAGGGGACATTCAGTACTTC. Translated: CASSAGTGDIQYF.

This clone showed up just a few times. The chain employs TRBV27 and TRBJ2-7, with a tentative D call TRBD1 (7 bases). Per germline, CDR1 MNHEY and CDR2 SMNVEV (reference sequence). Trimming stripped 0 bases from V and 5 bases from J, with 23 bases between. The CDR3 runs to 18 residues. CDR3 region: CASSLSGGTVPFVDEQYF. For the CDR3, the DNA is TGTGCCAGCAGTTTATCTGGAGGGACAGTCCCCTTTGTTGACGAGCAGTACTTC.

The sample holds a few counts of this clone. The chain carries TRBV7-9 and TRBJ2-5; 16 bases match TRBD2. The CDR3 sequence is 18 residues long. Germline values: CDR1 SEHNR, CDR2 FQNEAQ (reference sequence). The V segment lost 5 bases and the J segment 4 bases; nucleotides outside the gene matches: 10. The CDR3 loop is CASSRPGTSGRAVETQYF. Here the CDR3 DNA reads TGTGCCAGCAGCCGACCGGGGACTAGCGGGAGGGCCGTAGAGACCCAGTACTTC.

The CDR3 region has the DNA TGCGCCAGCAGCCAAGATTTCAGGTCAGGACAGCCCCAGCATTTT. This translates into CASSQDFRSGQPQHF. The chain has TRBV4-1 and TRBJ1-5; D ambiguous. The ends were cut back, 0 bases at V and 7 bases at J, with 13 bases in the middle. Germline V gives CDR1 MGHRA, CDR2 YSYEKL. The CDR3 extends over 15 amino acids.

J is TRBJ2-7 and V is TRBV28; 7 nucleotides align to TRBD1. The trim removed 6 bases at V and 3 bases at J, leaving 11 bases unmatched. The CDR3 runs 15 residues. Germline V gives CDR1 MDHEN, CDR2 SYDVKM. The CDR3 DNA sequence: TGTGCCAGCAGACGGCCGGAGACAGGGTTCTACGAGCAGTACTTC. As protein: CASRRPETGFYEQYF.

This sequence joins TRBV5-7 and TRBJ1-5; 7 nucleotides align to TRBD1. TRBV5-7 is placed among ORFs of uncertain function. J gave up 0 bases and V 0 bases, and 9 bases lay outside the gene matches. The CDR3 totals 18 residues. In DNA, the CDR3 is TGTGCCAGCAGCTTGGTACAGGGGCCCCCCGTTAGCAATCAGCCCCAGCATTTT. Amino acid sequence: CASSLVQGPPVSNQPQHF.

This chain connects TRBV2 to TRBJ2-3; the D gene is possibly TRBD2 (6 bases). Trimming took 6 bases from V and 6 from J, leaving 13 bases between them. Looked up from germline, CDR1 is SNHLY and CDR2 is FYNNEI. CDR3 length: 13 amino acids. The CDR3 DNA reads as TGTGCCAGCAGAGCCGGGACTTGGGATACGCAGTATTTT. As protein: CASRAGTWDTQYF.

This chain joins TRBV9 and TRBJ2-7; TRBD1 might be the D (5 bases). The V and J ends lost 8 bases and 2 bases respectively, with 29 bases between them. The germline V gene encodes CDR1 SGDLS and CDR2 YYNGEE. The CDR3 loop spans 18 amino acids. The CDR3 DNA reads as TGTGCCAGAGCCGGACAAACCCACGGACAACCGTGGACCTACGAGCAGTACTTC. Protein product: CARAGQTHGQPWTYEQYF. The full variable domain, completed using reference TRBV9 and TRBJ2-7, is DSGVTQTPKHLITATGQRVTLRCSPRSGDLSVYWYQQSLDQGLQFLIQYYNGEERAKGNILERFSAQQFPDLHSELNLSSLELGDSALYFCARAGQTHGQPWTYEQYFGPGTRLTVT.

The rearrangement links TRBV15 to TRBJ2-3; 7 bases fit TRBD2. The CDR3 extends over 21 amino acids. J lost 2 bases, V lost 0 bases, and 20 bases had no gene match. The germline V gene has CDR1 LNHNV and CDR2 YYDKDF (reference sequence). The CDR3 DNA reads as TGTGCCACCAGCAGAGATGCGCGGCGGGACTATCCTCGCCCCAACACAGATACGCAGTATTTT. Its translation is CATSRDARRDYPRPNTDTQYF.

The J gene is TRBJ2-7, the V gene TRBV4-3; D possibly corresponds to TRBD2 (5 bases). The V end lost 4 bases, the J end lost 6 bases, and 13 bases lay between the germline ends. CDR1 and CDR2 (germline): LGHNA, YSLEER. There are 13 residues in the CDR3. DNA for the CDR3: TGCGCCAGCAGCCGGAATGAGGGAGCCGAGCAGTACTTC. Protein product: CASSRNEGAEQYF.

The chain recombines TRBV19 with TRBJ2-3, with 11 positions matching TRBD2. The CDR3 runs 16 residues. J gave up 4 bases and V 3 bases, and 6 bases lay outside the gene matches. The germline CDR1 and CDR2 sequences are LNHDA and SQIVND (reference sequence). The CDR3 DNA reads TGTGCCAGTAGTATCCCACGGACTAGCGGGCCAGATACGCAGTATTTT. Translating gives CASSIPRTSGPDTQYF.

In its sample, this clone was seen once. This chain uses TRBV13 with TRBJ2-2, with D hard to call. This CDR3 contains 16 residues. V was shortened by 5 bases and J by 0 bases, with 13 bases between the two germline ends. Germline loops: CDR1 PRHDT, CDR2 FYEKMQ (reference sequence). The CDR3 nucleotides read TGTGCCAGCAGCCGTTACCCCGAGTCGAACACCGGGGAGCTGTTTTTT. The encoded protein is CASSRYPESNTGELFF. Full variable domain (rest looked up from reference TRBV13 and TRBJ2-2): AAGVIQSPRHLIKEKRETATLKCYPIPRHDTVYWYQQGPGQDPQFLISFYEKMQSDKGSIPDRFSAQQFSDYHSELNMSSLELGDSALYFCASSRYPESNTGELFFGEGSRLTVL.

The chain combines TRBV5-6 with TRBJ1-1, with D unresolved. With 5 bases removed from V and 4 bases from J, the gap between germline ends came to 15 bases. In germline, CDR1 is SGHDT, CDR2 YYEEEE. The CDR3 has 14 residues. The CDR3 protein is CASSHTGGITEAFF. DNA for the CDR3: TGTGCCAGCAGTCACACGGGAGGTATCACTGAAGCTTTCTTT.

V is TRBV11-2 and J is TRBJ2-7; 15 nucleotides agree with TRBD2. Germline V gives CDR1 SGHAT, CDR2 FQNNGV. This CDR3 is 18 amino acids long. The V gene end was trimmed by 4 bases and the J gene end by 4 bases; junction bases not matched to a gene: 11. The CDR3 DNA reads TGTGCCAGCAGCTCCGCCCCCGCCGGGACTAGCGGGAGGTACGAGCAGTACTTC. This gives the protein CASSSAPAGTSGRYEQYF.